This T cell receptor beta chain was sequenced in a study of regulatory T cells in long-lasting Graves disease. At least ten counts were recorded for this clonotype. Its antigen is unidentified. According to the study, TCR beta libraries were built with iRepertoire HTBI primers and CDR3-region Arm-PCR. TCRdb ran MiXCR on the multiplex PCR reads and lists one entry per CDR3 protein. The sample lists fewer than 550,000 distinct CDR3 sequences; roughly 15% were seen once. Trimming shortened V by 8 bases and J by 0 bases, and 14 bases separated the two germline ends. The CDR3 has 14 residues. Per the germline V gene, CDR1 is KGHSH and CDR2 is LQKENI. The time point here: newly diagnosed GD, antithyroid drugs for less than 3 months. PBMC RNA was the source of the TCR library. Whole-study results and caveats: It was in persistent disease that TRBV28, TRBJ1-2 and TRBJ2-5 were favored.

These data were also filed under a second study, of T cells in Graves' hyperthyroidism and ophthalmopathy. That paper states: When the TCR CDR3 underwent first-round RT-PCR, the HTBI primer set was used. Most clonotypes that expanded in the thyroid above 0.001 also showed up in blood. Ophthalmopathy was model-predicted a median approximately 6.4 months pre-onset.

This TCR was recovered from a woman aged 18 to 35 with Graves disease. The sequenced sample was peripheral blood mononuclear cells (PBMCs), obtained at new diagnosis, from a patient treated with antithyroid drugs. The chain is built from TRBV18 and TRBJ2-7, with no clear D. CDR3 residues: CASSPRGSSYEQYF. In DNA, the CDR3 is TGTGCCAGCAGCCCCCGTGGTAGCTCCTACGAGCAGTACTTC. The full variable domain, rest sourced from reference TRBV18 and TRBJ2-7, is NAGVMQNPRHLVRRRGQEARLRCSPMKGHSHVYWYRQLPEEGLKFMVYLQKENIIDESGMPKERFSAEFPKEGPSILRIQQVVRGDSAAYFCASSPRGSSYEQYFGPGTRLTVT.